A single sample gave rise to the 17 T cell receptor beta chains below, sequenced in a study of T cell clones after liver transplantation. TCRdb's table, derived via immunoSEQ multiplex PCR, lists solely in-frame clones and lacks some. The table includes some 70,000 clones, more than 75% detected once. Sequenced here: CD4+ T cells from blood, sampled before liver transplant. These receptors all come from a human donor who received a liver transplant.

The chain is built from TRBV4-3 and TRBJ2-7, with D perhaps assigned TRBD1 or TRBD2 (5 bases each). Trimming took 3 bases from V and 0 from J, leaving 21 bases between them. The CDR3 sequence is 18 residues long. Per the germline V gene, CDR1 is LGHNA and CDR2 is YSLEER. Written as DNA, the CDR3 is TGCGCCAGCAGCCAGGGGGTAGGGACGTCCTTGAGCTCCTACGAGCAGTACTTC. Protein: CASSQGVGTSLSSYEQYF.

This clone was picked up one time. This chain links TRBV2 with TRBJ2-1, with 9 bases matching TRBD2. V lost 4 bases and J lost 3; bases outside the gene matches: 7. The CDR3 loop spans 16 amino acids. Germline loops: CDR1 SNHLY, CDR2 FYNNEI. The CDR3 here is CASSAPTSGFYNEQFF. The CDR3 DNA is TGTGCCAGCAGTGCCCCGACTAGCGGATTCTACAATGAGCAGTTCTTC.

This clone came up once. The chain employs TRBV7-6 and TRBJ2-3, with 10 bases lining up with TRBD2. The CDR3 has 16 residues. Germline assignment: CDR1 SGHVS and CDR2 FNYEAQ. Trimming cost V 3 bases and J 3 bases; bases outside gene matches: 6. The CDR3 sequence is CASSFLAGAPTDTQYF. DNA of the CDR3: TGTGCCAGCAGCTTCCTAGCGGGAGCTCCGACAGATACGCAGTATTTT. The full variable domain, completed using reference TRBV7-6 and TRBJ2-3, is GAGVSQSPRYKVTKRGQDVALRCDPISGHVSLYWYRQALGQGPEFLTYFNYEAQQDKSGLPNDRFSAERPEGSISTLTIQRTEQRDSAMYRCASSFLAGAPTDTQYFGPGTRLTVL.

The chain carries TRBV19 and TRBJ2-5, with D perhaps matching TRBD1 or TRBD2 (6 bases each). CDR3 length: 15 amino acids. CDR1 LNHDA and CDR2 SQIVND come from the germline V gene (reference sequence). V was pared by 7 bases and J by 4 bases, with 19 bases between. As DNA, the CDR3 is TGTGCCAGTAAGGGTAAGCCCGGGGGCCGAGAGACCCAGTACTTC. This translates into CASKGKPGGRETQYF.

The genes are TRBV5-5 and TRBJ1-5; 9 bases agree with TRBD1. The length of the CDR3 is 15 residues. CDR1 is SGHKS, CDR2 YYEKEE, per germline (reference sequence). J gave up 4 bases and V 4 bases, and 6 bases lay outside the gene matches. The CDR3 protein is CASSPGQGYNQPQHF. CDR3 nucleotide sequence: TGTGCCAGCAGCCCGGGACAGGGCTATAATCAGCCCCAGCATTTT.

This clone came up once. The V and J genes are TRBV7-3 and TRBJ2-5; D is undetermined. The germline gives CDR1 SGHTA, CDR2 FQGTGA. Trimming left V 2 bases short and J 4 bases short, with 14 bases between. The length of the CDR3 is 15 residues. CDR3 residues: CASSLLPGPVETQYF. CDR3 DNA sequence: TGTGCCAGCAGCTTACTTCCGGGCCCAGTAGAGACCCAGTACTTC. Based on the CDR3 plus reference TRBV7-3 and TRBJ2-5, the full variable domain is GAGVSQTPSNKVTEKGKYVELRCDPISGHTALYWYRQSLGQGPEFLIYFQGTGAADDSGLPNDRFFAVRPEGSVSTLKIQRTERGDSAVYLCASSLLPGPVETQYFGPGTRLLVL.

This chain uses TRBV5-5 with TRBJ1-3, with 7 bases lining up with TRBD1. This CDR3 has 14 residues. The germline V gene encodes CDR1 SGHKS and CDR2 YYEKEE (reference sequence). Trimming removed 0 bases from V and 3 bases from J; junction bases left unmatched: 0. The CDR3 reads CASSLDRGGNTIYF. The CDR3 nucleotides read TGTGCCAGCAGCTTGGACAGGGGTGGAAACACCATATATTTT.

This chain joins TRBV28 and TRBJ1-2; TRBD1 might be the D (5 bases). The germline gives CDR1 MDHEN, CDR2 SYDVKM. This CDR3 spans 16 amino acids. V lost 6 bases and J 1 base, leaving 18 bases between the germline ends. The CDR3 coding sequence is TGTGCCAGCAGGTTACCTCAGGGAAACCTTAACTATGGCTACACCTTC. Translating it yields CASRLPQGNLNYGYTF.

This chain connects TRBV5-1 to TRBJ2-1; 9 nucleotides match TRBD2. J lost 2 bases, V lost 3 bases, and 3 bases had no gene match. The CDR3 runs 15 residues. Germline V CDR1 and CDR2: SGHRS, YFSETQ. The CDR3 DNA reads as TGCGCCAGCAGCTCGACTAGCGGAACCTACAATGAGCAGTTCTTC. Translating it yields CASSSTSGTYNEQFF.

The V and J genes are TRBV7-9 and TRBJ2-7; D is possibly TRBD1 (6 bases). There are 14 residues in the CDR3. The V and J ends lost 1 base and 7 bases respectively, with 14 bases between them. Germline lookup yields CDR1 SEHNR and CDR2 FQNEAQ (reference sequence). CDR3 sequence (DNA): TGTGCCAGCAGCTTAGTCGAGGGGGTGAGGGAGCAGTACTTC. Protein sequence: CASSLVEGVREQYF. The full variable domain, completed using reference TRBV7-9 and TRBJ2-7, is DTGVSQNPRHKITKRGQNVTFRCDPISEHNRLYWYRQTLGQGPEFLTYFQNEAQLEKSRLLSDRFSAERPKGSFSTLEIQRTEQGDSAMYLCASSLVEGVREQYFGPGTRLTVT.

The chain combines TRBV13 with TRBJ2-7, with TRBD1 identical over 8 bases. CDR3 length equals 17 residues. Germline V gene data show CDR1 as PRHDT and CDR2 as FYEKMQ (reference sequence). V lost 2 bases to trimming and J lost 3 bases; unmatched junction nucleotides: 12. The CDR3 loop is CASSLRLRTGRHYEQYF. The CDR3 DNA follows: TGTGCCAGCAGCTTAAGACTGAGGACAGGGAGACACTACGAGCAGTACTTC.

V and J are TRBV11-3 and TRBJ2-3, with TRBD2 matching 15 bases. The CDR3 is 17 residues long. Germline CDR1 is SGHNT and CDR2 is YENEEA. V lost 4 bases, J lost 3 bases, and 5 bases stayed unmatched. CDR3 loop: CASSSLGTSGRTDTQYF. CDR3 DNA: TGTGCCAGCAGCTCCCTCGGGACTAGCGGGAGGACAGATACGCAGTATTTT.

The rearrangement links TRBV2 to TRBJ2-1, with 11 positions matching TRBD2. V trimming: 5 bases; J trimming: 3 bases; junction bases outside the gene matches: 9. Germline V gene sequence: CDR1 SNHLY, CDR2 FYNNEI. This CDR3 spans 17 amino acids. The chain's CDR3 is CASSYSGLAGVYNEQFF. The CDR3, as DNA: TGTGCCAGCAGTTACTCTGGACTAGCGGGTGTCTACAATGAGCAGTTCTTC.

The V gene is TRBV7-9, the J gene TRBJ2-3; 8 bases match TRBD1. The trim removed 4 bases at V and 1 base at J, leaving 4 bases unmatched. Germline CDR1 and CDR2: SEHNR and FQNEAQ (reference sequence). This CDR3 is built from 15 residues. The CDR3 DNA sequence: TGTGCCAGCAGCTACGAGGGACAGGGCACAGATACGCAGTATTTT. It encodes CASSYEGQGTDTQYF. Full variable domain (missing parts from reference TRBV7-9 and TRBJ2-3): DTGVSQNPRHKITKRGQNVTFRCDPISEHNRLYWYRQTLGQGPEFLTYFQNEAQLEKSRLLSDRFSAERPKGSFSTLEIQRTEQGDSAMYLCASSYEGQGTDTQYFGPGTRLTVL.

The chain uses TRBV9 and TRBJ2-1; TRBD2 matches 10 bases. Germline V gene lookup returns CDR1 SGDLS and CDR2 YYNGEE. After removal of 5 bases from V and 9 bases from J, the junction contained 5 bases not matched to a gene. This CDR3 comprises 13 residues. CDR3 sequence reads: CASSAGLALEQFF. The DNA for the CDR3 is TGTGCCAGCAGTGCGGGACTAGCGCTTGAGCAGTTCTTC.

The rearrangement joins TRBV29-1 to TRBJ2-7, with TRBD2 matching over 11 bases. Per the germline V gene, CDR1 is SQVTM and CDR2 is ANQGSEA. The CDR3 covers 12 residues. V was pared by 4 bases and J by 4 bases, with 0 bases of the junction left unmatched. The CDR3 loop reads CSVGLAGYEQYF. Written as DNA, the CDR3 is TGCAGCGTTGGACTAGCGGGATACGAGCAGTACTTC.

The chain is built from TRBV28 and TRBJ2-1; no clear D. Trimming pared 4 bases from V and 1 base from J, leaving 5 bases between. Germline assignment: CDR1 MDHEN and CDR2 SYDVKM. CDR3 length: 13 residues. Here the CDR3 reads CASSSQSYNEQFF. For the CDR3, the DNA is TGTGCCAGCAGTTCGCAGTCCTACAATGAGCAGTTCTTC.